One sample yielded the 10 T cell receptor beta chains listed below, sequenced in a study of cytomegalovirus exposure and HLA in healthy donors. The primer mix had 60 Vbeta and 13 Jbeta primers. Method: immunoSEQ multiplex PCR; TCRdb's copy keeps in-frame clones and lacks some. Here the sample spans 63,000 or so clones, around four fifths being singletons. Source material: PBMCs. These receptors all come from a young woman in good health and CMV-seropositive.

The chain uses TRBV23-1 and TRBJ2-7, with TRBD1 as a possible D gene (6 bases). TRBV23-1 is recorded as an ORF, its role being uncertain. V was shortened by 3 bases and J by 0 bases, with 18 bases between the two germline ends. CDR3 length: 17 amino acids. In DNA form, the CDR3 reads TGCGCCAGCAGTCACATTACCGGGACACTGAGCTCCTACGAGCAGTACTTC. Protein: CASSHITGTLSSYEQYF.

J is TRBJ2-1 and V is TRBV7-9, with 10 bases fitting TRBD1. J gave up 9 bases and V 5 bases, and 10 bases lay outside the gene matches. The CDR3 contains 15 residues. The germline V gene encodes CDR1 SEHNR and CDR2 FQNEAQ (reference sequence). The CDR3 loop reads CASSPDRGPFSEQFF. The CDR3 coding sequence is TGTGCCAGCAGCCCTGACAGGGGGCCGTTCAGTGAGCAGTTCTTC.

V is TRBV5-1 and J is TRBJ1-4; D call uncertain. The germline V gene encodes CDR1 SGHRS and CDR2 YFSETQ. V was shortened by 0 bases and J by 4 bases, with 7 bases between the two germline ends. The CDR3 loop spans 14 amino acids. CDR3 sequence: CASSLDSYNEKLFF. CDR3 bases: TGCGCCAGCAGCTTGGACAGTTATAATGAAAAACTGTTTTTT.

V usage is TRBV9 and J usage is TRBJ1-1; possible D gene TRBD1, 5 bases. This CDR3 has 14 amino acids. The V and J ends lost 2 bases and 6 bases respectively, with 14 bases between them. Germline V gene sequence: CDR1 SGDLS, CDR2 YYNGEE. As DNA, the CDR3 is TGTGCCAGCAGCGTGCAGGGAGGAGGCGCTGAAGCTTTCTTT. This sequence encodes CASSVQGGGAEAFF.

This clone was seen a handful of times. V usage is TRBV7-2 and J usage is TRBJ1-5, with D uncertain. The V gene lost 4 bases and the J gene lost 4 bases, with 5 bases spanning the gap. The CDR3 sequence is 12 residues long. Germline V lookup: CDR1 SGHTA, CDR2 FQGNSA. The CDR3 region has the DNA TGTGCCAGCAGCTCCCCGAATCAGCCCCAGCATTTT. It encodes CASSSPNQPQHF.

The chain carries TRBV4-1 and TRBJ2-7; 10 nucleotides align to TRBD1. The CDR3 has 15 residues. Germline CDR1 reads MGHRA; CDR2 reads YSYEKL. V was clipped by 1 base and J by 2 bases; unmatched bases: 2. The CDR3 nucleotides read TGCGCCAGCAGCCAAGGTGGACAGGGGGCCTACGAGCAGTACTTC. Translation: CASSQGGQGAYEQYF.

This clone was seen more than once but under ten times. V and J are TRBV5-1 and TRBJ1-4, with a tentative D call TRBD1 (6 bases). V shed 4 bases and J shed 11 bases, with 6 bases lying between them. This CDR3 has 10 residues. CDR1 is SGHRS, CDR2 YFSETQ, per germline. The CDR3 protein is CASSDRKLFF. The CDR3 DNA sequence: TGCGCCAGCAGCGACAGGAAACTGTTTTTT.

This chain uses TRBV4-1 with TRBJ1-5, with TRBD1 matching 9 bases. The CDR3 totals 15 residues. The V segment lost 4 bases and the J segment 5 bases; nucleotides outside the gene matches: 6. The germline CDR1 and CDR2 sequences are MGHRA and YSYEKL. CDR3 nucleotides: TGCGCCAGCAGCCGCCGGGACAGGGATGATCAGCCCCAGCATTTT. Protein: CASSRRDRDDQPQHF.

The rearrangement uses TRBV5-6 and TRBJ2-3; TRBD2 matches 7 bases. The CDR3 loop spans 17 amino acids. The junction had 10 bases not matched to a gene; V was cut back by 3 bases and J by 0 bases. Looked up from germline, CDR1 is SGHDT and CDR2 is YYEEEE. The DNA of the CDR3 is TGTGCCAGCAGCTCGCCTCCCATTAGCGGGAGCACAGATACGCAGTATTTT. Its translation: CASSSPPISGSTDTQYF.

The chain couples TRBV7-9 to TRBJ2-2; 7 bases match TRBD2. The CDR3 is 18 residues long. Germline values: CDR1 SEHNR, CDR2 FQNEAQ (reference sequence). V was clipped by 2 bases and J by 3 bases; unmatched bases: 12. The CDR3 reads CASSLSPGGGRHTGELFF. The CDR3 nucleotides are TGTGCCAGCAGCTTATCGCCGGGAGGTGGTAGGCACACCGGGGAGCTGTTTTTT.